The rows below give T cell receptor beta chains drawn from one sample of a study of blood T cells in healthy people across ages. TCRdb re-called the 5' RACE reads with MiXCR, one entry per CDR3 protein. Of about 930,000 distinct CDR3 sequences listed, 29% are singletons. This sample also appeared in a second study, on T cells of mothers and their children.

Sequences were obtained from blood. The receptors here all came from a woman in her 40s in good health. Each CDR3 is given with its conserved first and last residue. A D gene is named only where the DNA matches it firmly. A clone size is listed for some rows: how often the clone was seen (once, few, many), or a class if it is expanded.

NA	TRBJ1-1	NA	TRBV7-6	CASSLTGPEEAFF	TGTGCCAGCAGCTTAACAGGACCCGAAGAAGCTTTCTTT
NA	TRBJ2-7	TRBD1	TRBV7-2	CASSADRGGYEQYF	TGTGCCAGCAGCGCGGACAGGGGAGGCTACGAGCAGTACTTC
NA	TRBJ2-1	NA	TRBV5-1	CASSFGRDNEQFF	TGCGCCAGCAGCTTCGGCAGGGACAATGAGCAGTTCTTC
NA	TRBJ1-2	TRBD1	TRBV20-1	CSARDRTGLLGYTF	TGCAGTGCTAGAGACCGGACAGGCCTATTAGGCTACACCTTC
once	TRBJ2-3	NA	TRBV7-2	CASSFDRTPTDTQYF	TGTGCCAGCAGCTTTGACAGGACCCCCACAGATACGCAGTATTTT
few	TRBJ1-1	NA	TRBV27	CASSLIDGGSSEAFF	TGTGCCAGCAGTTTAATCGATGGGGGAAGCTCTGAAGCTTTCTTT
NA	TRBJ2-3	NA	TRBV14	CASSRDPGSTDTQYF	TGTGCCAGCAGCCGAGACCCAGGTAGCACAGATACGCAGTATTTT
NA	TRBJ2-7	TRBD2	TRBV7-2	CASSASGGDSYEQYF	TGTGCCAGCAGCGCTAGCGGGGGGGATTCCTACGAGCAGTACTTC
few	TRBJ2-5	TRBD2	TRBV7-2	CASSPGTSGGIEQYF	TGTGCCAGCAGCCCCGGGACTAGCGGGGGGATTGAGCAGTACTTC
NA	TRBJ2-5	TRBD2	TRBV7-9	CSSRASGASQETQYF	TGTTCCAGCAGAGCTAGCGGGGCCTCCCAAGAGACCCAGTACTTC
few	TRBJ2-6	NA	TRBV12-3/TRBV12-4	CASTQVNVGANVLTF	TGTGCCAGCACACAGGTTAATGTTGGGGCCAACGTCCTGACTTTC
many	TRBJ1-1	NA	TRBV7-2	CASSLATRTVNTEAFF	TGTGCCAGCAGCTTAGCCACCAGGACGGTGAACACTGAAGCTTTCTTT
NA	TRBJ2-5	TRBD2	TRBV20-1	CSARGLAGRGETQYF	TGCAGTGCTAGAGGACTAGCGGGAAGGGGAGAGACCCAGTACTTC
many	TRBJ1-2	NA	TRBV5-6	CASSYPGRRYGYTF	TGTGCCAGCAGCTACCCGGGACGGCGGTATGGCTACACCTTC
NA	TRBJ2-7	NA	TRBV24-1	CATRGQGGHEQYF	TGTGCCACCAGGGGTCAGGGGGGCCACGAGCAGTACTTC
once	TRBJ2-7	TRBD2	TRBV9	CASSPRTSRMNEQYF	TGTGCCAGCAGCCCTCGGACTAGTAGGATGAACGAGCAGTACTTC
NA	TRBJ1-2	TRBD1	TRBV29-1	CSVPKRTTGSYGYTF	TGCAGCGTCCCCAAACGGACGACAGGGAGCTATGGCTACACCTTC
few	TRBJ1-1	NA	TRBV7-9	CASSLGGASGDGTEAFF	TGTGCCAGCAGCTTAGGGGGGGCAAGCGGGGACGGCACTGAAGCTTTCTTT
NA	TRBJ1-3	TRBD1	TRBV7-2	CASSYRGRDGNTIYF	TGTGCCAGCAGCTACAGGGGGCGGGATGGAAACACCATATATTTT
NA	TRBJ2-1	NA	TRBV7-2	CASSLGVAPEQFF	TGTGCCAGCAGCTTAGGCGTTGCCCCTGAGCAGTTCTTC
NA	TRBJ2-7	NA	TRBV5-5	CASSPRARDWEQYF	TGTGCCAGCAGCCCGAGGGCCCGAGATTGGGAGCAGTACTTC
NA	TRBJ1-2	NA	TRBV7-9	CASSRGGTGGLDTF	TGTGCCAGCAGCCGCGGTGGGACGGGGGGTCTTGACACCTTC
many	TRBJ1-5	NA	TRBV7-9	CASSLGGQPQHF	TGTGCCAGCAGCCTCGGAGGTCAGCCCCAGCATTTT
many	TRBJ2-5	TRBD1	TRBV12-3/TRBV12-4	CASTGQAWETQYF	TGTGCCAGCACCGGACAGGCGTGGGAGACCCAGTACTTC
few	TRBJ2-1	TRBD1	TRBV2	CASREPRQGEFF	TGTGCCAGCAGGGAACCCAGACAGGGGGAGTTCTTC
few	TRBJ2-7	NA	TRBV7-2	CASSRMDGPGDEQYF	TGTGCCAGCAGCCGGATGGACGGGCCAGGGGACGAGCAGTACTTC
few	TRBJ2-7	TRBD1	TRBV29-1	CSVGRTGSYNEQYF	TGCAGCGTTGGAAGGACAGGCTCCTACAATGAGCAGTACTTC
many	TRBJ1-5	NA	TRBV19	CASSIGSRGHF	TGTGCCAGTAGTATAGGATCACGCGGGCATTTT
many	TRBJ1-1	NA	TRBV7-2	CASSLTGVEAFF	TGTGCCAGCAGCTTAACGGGGGTTGAAGCTTTCTTT
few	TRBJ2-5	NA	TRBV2	CASRTDWGQETQYF	TGTGCCAGCAGGACCGACTGGGGCCAAGAGACCCAGTACTTC
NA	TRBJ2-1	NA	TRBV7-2	CSGQGDNEQFF	TGTAGTGGGCAGGGCGACAATGAGCAGTTCTTC
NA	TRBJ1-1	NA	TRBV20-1	CSARVQGKAFF	TGCAGTGCCCGAGTCCAGGGTAAAGCTTTCTTT
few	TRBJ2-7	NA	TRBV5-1	CASSPGFTYEQYF	TGCGCCAGCAGTCCAGGGTTCACCTACGAGCAGTACTTC
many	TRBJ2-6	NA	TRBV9	CASSVVYDTLSGANVLTF	TGTGCCAGCAGCGTAGTATATGACACTCTCTCTGGGGCCAACGTCCTGACTTTC
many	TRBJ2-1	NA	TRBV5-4	CASSLMREQFF	TGTGCCAGCAGCTTGATGCGTGAGCAGTTCTTC
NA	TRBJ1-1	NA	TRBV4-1	CASSPTGAAMNTEAFF	TGCGCCAGCAGCCCCACAGGAGCCGCGATGAACACTGAAGCTTTCTTT
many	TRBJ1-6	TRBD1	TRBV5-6	CASSLRQGGVSPLHF	TGTGCCAGCAGCTTGCGACAGGGAGGTGTCTCACCCCTCCACTTT
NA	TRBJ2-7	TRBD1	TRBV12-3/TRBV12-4	CASRLGQSLGEQYF	TGTGCCAGCAGGCTGGGACAGTCGCTCGGCGAGCAGTACTTC
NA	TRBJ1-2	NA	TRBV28	CASRAQANYGYTF	TGTGCCAGCAGGGCCCAGGCCAACTATGGCTACACCTTC
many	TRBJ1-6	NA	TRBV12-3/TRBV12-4	CASSTTGGGSPLHF	TGTGCCAGCAGCACGACAGGAGGTGGTTCACCCCTCCACTTT